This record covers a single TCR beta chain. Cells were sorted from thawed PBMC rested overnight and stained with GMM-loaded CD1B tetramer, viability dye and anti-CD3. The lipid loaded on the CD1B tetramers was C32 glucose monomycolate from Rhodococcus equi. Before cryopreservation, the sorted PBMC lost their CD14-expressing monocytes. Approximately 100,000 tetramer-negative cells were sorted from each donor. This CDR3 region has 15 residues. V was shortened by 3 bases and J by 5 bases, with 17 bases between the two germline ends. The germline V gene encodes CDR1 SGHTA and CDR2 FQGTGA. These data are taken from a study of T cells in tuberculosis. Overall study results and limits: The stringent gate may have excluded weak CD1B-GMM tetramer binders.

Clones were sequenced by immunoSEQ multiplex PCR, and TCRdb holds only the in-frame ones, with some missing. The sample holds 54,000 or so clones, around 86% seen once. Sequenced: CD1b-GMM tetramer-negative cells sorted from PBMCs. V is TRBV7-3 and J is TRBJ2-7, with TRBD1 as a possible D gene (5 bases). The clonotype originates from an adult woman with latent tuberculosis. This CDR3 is CASSLHGAGPNEQYF. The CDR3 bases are TGTGCCAGCAGCTTGCATGGGGCAGGGCCCAACGAGCAGTACTTC.